Only a few counts were recorded for the clone carrying this TCR beta chain. The CDR3 is 15 residues long. CDR1 is LGHDT, CDR2 YNNKEL, per germline (reference sequence). V lost 6 bases to trimming and J lost 5 bases; unmatched junction nucleotides: 10. This entry is derived from a study of blood T cells in healthy people across ages. PCR was performed a second time for about 7 to 12 cycles using a sample-barcoded 5' primer and a J-beta primer mix. Each sample yielded at least 2.5 million CDR3-containing paired-end reads. TCRdb reanalysed the 5' RACE reads using MiXCR and keeps one entry per CDR3 protein. The sample records around 870,000 distinct CDR3 sequences, about 30% being singletons. Total RNA, at least 5.5 micrograms per sample, came from PBMCs.

The sequenced sample consisted of blood. The origin of this receptor is a woman aged 80 or older in good health. The genes are TRBV3-1 and TRBJ2-3; 8 bases align to TRBD2. CDR3 nucleotides: TGTGCCAGCAGTACGGGGGGGCTTTGGCTAGATACGCAGTATTTT. This translates into CASSTGGLWLDTQYF.